Below are 29 T cell receptor beta chains sequenced from a single sample in a study of blood T cell repertoires in COVID-19. Libraries were prepared by immunoSEQ multiplex PCR; TCRdb keeps only in-frame clonotypes and omits some of them. The sample consists of approximately 50,000 clones, 75% to 80% of them appearing once. Sequencing was performed on peripheral blood. Receptors originate from a man in his 70s with active or convalescent COVID-19.

This chain connects TRBV2 to TRBJ2-5; 7 nucleotides line up with TRBD1. Trimming removed 2 bases from V and 4 bases from J; junction bases left unmatched: 4. Germline CDR1 and CDR2: SNHLY and FYNNEI. This CDR3 has 14 residues. CDR3 loop: CASSETRGRETQYF. CDR3 in DNA: TGTGCCAGCAGTGAAACCAGGGGGAGAGAGACCCAGTACTTC.

This clone was counted a single time. The chain joins TRBV4-3 to TRBJ2-1; 9 bases are shared with TRBD2. After removal of 0 bases from V and 1 base from J, the junction contained 1 base not matched to a gene. The CDR3 has 16 residues. The germline gives CDR1 LGHNA, CDR2 YSLEER. As DNA, the CDR3 is TGCGCCAGCAGCCAAGAGGCGGGAGGGTCCTACAATGAGCAGTTCTTC. Translated, it gives CASSQEAGGSYNEQFF.

The V gene is TRBV18, the J gene TRBJ2-2; D not certain. The CDR3 consists of 14 residues. V gave up 5 bases and J gave up 4 bases, with 11 bases separating them. Germline V gene lookup returns CDR1 KGHSH and CDR2 LQKENI. CDR3 region: CASSSGPGTGELFF. CDR3 nucleotides: TGTGCCAGCTCATCAGGTCCCGGCACCGGGGAGCTGTTTTTT.

CDR3: CASPSGVADTQYF. In nucleotides, the CDR3 is TGTGCCAGCCCCTCGGGGGTCGCAGATACGCAGTATTTT. V and J are TRBV7-9 and TRBJ2-3; TRBD2 might be the D (6 bases). Germline CDR1 SEHNR, CDR2 FQNEAQ (reference sequence). The CDR3 has 13 residues. The V gene lost 8 bases and the J gene lost 4 bases, with 13 bases spanning the gap.

The rearrangement joins TRBV4-3 to TRBJ2-3; TRBD2 agrees at 10 bases. The CDR3 has 17 residues. The V gene's germline CDR1 is LGHNA and CDR2 YSLEER. V lost 1 base, J lost 5 bases, and 9 bases stayed unmatched. Here the CDR3 reads CASSQGAGGGVGDTQYF. The CDR3 nucleotides read TGCGCCAGCAGCCAAGGAGCGGGAGGGGGGGTAGGAGATACGCAGTATTTT.

V is TRBV7-2 and J is TRBJ2-5; 7 bases line up with TRBD2. Losses at the gene ends were 5 bases for V and 5 bases for J; bases not matched to a gene: 14. The CDR3 length is 16 residues. Germline CDR1 reads SGHTA; CDR2 reads FQGNSA. In DNA form, the CDR3 reads TGTGCCAGCAGCCCCCCGGGGGGTCGGCGGTTCGAGACCCAGTACTTC. This encodes CASSPPGGRRFETQYF.

The chain has TRBV24-1 and TRBJ2-6; possible D gene TRBD1, 5 bases. Germline V gene lookup returns CDR1 KGHDR and CDR2 SFDVKD. The CDR3 sequence is 16 residues long. V dropped 5 bases and J dropped 1 base, with 11 bases sitting between them. As DNA, the CDR3 is TGTGCCACCAGTGCCCAGGGAATATCTGGGGCCAACGTCCTGACTTTC. Protein: CATSAQGISGANVLTF.

The CDR3 DNA sequence: TGTGCCAGCAGCAAAGACAGGGGGCGGGCAGATACGCAGTATTTT. This sequence encodes CASSKDRGRADTQYF. This chain links TRBV21-1 with TRBJ2-3; the table's D call of TRBD1 was not tested on the DNA. TRBV21-1 constitutes a pseudogene. This CDR3 has 15 residues.

V gene TRBV7-2 combines with J gene TRBJ2-5; 7 bases line up with TRBD1. The CDR3 is made up of 14 amino acids. The junction had 3 bases not matched to a gene; V was cut back by 1 base and J by 4 bases. The germline V gene has CDR1 SGHTA and CDR2 FQGNSA. CDR3 sequence reads: CASSLDRGGETQYF. The CDR3 nucleotides are TGTGCCAGCAGCTTAGACAGGGGTGGAGAGACCCAGTACTTC.

V is TRBV30 and J is TRBJ1-1, with D perhaps matching TRBD1 (5 bases). V was clipped by 2 bases and J by 7 bases, with 17 bases between them. The CDR3 extends over 14 amino acids. CDR1 and CDR2 (germline): GTSNPN, SVGIG (reference sequence). CDR3 DNA: TGTGCCTGGAGTCCCCTGTTGAGCGACAGTGAAGCTTTCTTT. This sequence encodes CAWSPLLSDSEAFF.

In nucleotides, the CDR3 is TGTGCCAGCAGCCCGCGGGGGCGGGGCGGTCAGCCCCAGCATTTT. Translated, it gives CASSPRGRGGQPQHF. This chain links TRBV6-2 or TRBV6-3 with TRBJ1-5; maybe TRBD1 (6 bases). The V gene lost 6 bases and the J gene lost 6 bases, with 18 bases spanning the gap. Germline V gene lookup returns CDR1 MNHEY and CDR2 SVGEGT. This CDR3 region has 15 residues.

The chain combines TRBV6-1 with TRBJ1-2, with TRBD1 matching 12 bases. V trimming: 3 bases; J trimming: 7 bases; junction bases outside the gene matches: 6. CDR1 and CDR2 from the germline V gene are MNHNS and SASEGT. There are 15 residues in the CDR3. Here the CDR3 DNA reads TGTGCCAGCAGTGAGCCGGGACAGGGGGCGCGTGGCTACACCTTC. This codes for CASSEPGQGARGYTF.

The rearrangement links TRBV2 to TRBJ1-1; D might be TRBD1 (5 bases). V was clipped by 4 bases and J by 5 bases, with 14 bases between them. The CDR3 extends over 14 amino acids. The germline CDR1 and CDR2 sequences are SNHLY and FYNNEI. The CDR3 region has the DNA TGTGCCAGCAGTGGGCCCTACCGGGGGACTGAAGCTTTCTTT. Translated, it gives CASSGPYRGTEAFF.

This clone occurred a few times. This chain links TRBV5-5 with TRBJ1-2; D is uncertain. The CDR3 covers 13 residues. CDR1 and CDR2 (germline): SGHKS, YYEKEE (reference sequence). The V and J ends lost 7 bases and 8 bases respectively, with 18 bases between them. In nucleotides, the CDR3 is TGTGCCAGCGGGTCAGACATTTCCAAGGGCTACACCTTC. Its protein product is CASGSDISKGYTF.

This clone was recorded only once. The chain links TRBV2 to TRBJ1-4, with D perhaps matching TRBD1 (6 bases). V was trimmed by 6 bases and J by 7 bases, leaving 15 bases between them. Germline CDR1 is SNHLY and CDR2 is FYNNEI. CDR3 length equals 14 residues. CDR3 nucleotide sequence: TGTGCCAGCAGCGCACAGGGTTTTACTGAAAAACTGTTTTTT. It specifies CASSAQGFTEKLFF. The variable domain in full, with the rest retrieved from reference TRBV2 and TRBJ1-4, is EPEVTQTPSHQVTQMGQEVILRCVPISNHLYFYWYRQILGQKVEFLVSFYNNEISEKSEIFDDQFSVERPDGSNFTLKIRSTKLEDSAMYFCASSAQGFTEKLFFGSGTQLSVL.

The chain uses TRBV27 and TRBJ2-1, with 8 bases aligning to TRBD1. Germline V gene lookup returns CDR1 MNHEY and CDR2 SMNVEV (reference sequence). This CDR3 comprises 14 residues. Losses at the gene ends were 0 bases for V and 7 bases for J; bases not matched to a gene: 2. CDR3 bases: TGTGCCAGCAGTTTATCCCGGACAGGGAATGAGCAGTTCTTC. Its protein product is CASSLSRTGNEQFF.

The chain couples TRBV5-1 to TRBJ1-2, with 7 nucleotides matching TRBD1. In germline, CDR1 is SGHRS, CDR2 YFSETQ. Losses at the gene ends were 0 bases for V and 8 bases for J; bases not matched to a gene: 19. This CDR3 has 18 amino acids. CDR3 bases: TGCGCCAGCAGCTTGGGGAGGGCCAGGGGGAGTACCTTAGGGGGCTACACCTTC. Its protein product is CASSLGRARGSTLGGYTF.

This chain links TRBV12-5 with TRBJ2-7; the match to TRBD1 covers 10 bases. Germline V gives CDR1 LGHNT, CDR2 FRNRAP. The CDR3 covers 15 residues. Trimming took 5 bases from V and 3 from J; bases not matched to a gene: 7. CDR3 residues: CASGLGDRGLYEQYF. The CDR3, as DNA: TGTGCTAGTGGTCTTGGAGACAGGGGGCTCTACGAGCAGTACTTC.

This clone was recorded only once. The J gene is TRBJ1-6, the V gene TRBV24-1; D perhaps matches TRBD1 (5 bases). The germline V gene encodes CDR1 KGHDR and CDR2 SFDVKD. V was cut by 5 bases and J by 0 bases, with 16 bases left in between. The CDR3 has 18 amino acids. CDR3 nucleotide sequence: TGTGCCACCAGTGCTTCTAGGGGTTCCAGCTCCTATAATTCACCCCTCCACTTT. Amino acid sequence: CATSASRGSSSYNSPLHF.

The V call is TRBV19, the J call TRBJ2-1, with D perhaps TRBD1 (6 bases). Trimming took off 5 bases at V and 4 bases at J, with 15 bases between the two ends. This CDR3 comprises 15 residues. The germline gives CDR1 LNHDA, CDR2 SQIVND (reference sequence). CDR3 sequence (DNA): TGTGCCAGTAGTCCCCGGAACAGGGAATACAATGAGCAGTTCTTC. This gives the protein CASSPRNREYNEQFF.

This clone was picked up a small number of times. J is TRBJ1-4 and V is TRBV27; maybe TRBD1 (5 bases). Looked up from germline, CDR1 is MNHEY and CDR2 is SMNVEV (reference sequence). The CDR3 contains 13 residues. Trimming pared 3 bases from V and 5 bases from J, leaving 7 bases between. The CDR3 DNA follows: TGTGCCAGCAGTTTTTCAGGGAATGAAAAACTGTTTTTT. Amino acid sequence: CASSFSGNEKLFF.

This clone showed up just a few times. The rearrangement uses TRBV5-1 and TRBJ2-6; D gene uncertain. Germline V gene data show CDR1 as SGHRS and CDR2 as YFSETQ. V dropped 0 bases and J dropped 3 bases, with 4 bases sitting between them. The CDR3 has 14 residues. The CDR3 protein is CASSLAVGANVLTF. The CDR3 DNA reads TGCGCCAGCAGCTTGGCCGTTGGGGCCAACGTCCTGACTTTC.

This clone was seen many times. This rearrangement joins TRBV2 to TRBJ2-2, with D perhaps TRBD2 (5 bases). This CDR3 has 12 residues. Germline V gene sequence: CDR1 SNHLY, CDR2 FYNNEI. Trimming removed 7 bases at V and 5 bases at J, with 8 bases between. The CDR3, as DNA: TGTGCCAGCATTCGAGGGACCGGGGAGCTGTTTTTT. Translated, it gives CASIRGTGELFF.

V is TRBV11-1 and J is TRBJ2-6, with D perhaps matching TRBD1 (6 bases). The CDR3 sequence is 15 residues long. In germline, CDR1 is SGHAT, CDR2 FQDESV (reference sequence). V was shortened by 3 bases and J by 5 bases, with 11 bases between the two germline ends. The CDR3 bases are TGTGCCAGCAGCTTTCAGGGGATGAGGGCCAACGTCCTGACTTTC. It is translated as CASSFQGMRANVLTF.

This chain uses TRBV2 with TRBJ2-3; D may be TRBD1 (6 bases). Germline lookup yields CDR1 SNHLY and CDR2 FYNNEI. V dropped 6 bases and J dropped 6 bases, with 16 bases sitting between them. CDR3 length equals 14 residues. DNA for the CDR3: TGTGCCAGCAGCCCAAATCGAGACAGGGATACGCAGTATTTT. This translates into CASSPNRDRDTQYF.

This clone was detected only a few times. The chain recombines TRBV7-3 with TRBJ1-2; tentatively, D is TRBD1 (5 bases). Germline loops: CDR1 SGHTA, CDR2 FQGTGA. Trimming took 5 bases from V and 5 from J, leaving 12 bases between them. The CDR3 has 13 residues. The DNA for the CDR3 is TGTGCCAGCAGCCGAACCCGGGGGTATGGCTACACCTTC. Its translation is CASSRTRGYGYTF.

V and J are TRBV7-2 and TRBJ2-7; TRBD1 matches 12 bases. From germline, CDR1 is SGHTA and CDR2 FQGNSA. The CDR3 length is 17 residues. V was clipped by 5 bases and J by 3 bases; unmatched bases: 11. The CDR3 loop reads CASSRGQGASLGYEQYF. The CDR3 nucleotides are TGTGCCAGCAGCCGGGGACAGGGGGCGTCTCTGGGCTACGAGCAGTACTTC.

The chain combines TRBV4-2 with TRBJ2-3; TRBD2 agrees at 12 bases. The CDR3 length is 15 residues. The V and J ends lost 6 bases and 5 bases, in that order; junction bases with no gene match: 6. The germline V gene has CDR1 LGHNA and CDR2 YNFKEQ. In nucleotides, the CDR3 is TGTGCCAGCAGTCGGGGACTAGCGGGCGAAGATACGCAGTATTTT. This translates into CASSRGLAGEDTQYF.

The gene calls are TRBV19 and TRBJ1-1; D possibly corresponds to TRBD1 (6 bases). The CDR3 runs 17 residues. CDR1 and CDR2 (germline): LNHDA, SQIVND (reference sequence). The germline V and J ends were trimmed by 5 bases and 0 bases, with 19 bases remaining between them. CDR3 protein: CASSLRTAILLNTEAFF. The CDR3 nucleotides read TGTGCCAGTAGTCTTCGGACAGCCATACTATTGAACACTGAAGCTTTCTTT.